This T cell receptor beta chain came from a study of T-cell memory formation after mild COVID-19 (dated by TCRdb to about 2021). Regarding the research as a whole: TCR sequence clusters from the two donors were largely donor specific. Two young, previously healthy adult volunteers made up the cohort, one male and one female. T-cell clones expanding and contracting after mild COVID-19 in a couple of donors were tracked by longitudinal TCRalpha and TCRbeta repertoire sequencing.

In this sample, this clonotype turned up a few times. The clone's antigen remains unknown. Base qualities were left out, and no much larger clone turns up one base away. TCRdb records Illumina NovaSeq 6000 as the sequencer. TCRalpha and TCRbeta cDNA libraries were constructed by 5'RACE with constant-segment primers, with sample barcodes and unique molecular identifiers being introduced. RNA was extracted from every sample with Trizol reagent. Library amplification was performed in two PCR steps, and a second sample barcode and Illumina TruSeq adapters were introduced in the second step. The libraries were sequenced on an Illumina NovaSeq using 2 x 150 bp paired-end reads. On the study's bioinformatics: With migec v1.2.7, reads were demultiplexed and then collapsed into UMI-guided consensus sequences. Using mixcr v2.1.11, UMI consensuses were aligned to TRA and TRB V and J templates and then assembled into clonotypes. A clonotype was counted as expanded or contracted only if both edgeR and NoisET called the change significant, with noise models trained on biological replicates. For edgeR calls, the cutoffs were a false discovery rate-adjusted p below 0.01 and a log2 fold-change threshold of 1. As an exploratory analysis of dynamics, max-normalized trajectories of the 1000 most abundant clonotypes were examined by PCA with hierarchical clustering. Separately sequenced CD4+ and CD8+ repertoires were used to assign a CD4 or CD8 phenotype to each responding clone. Using fastp at Q25 and MiXCR, TCRdb reprocessed the public reads and kept productive beta chains. Identical CDR3 protein sequences are pooled into one entry, listed with their most common genes and DNA. The V and J calls reflect TCRdb's pipeline rather than the authors' work. In this sample the table shows around 300,000 distinct CDR3 sequences, just under 20% of which occur a single time. Around 21% of the sample lies in the top ten.

PBMCs were isolated by Ficoll-Paque density gradient centrifugation. Overall results and qualifications from the work: Clones that contracted from day 15 to 85 showed balanced CD4/CD8 phenotypes, whereas a second wave of clones that expanded from day 15 to 37 leaned towards CD4+. Contracting CD4+ clones were located mainly in the CM and EM memory subsets, whereas CD8+ clones were found to be enriched in EMRA. SARS-CoV-2 specificity of the second-wave clones peaking on day 37 was not confirmed. Only two mild cases were covered in the study, and larger cohorts including severe cases with pre-infection samples were considered necessary. Some responding clones were found in pre-infection memory, which suggests that pre-existing cross-reactive memory T cells took part in the SARS-CoV-2 response.

CDR1 and CDR2, per the germline V gene, are SGHTA and FQGNSA. Relative to germline, V is missing 5 bases and J is missing 3 bases, with 8 bases of the junction outside any gene match. Reading from cysteine to phenylalanine, the CDR3 counts 15 amino acids. Only the CDR3 portion is preserved as DNA: 45 bases, with reading frame beginning at the first base. Sequencing was performed on PBMCs or a T cell subset sorted from them (not recorded which). Recombination linked TRBV7-2 to TRBJ1-2; 8 bases in between match TRBD1. The receptor was derived from a man between 18 and 35 years old who had mild COVID-19 (a few samples of this study predate the infection). The sample titles of this study are shuffled in the database, so cell type and time point are left out; the donor was told from shared clones. The bases are TGTGCCAGCAGCGCCACTTCGACAGGGGACTATGGCTACACCTTC. Its coded protein is CASSATSTGDYGYTF.